This T cell receptor beta chain was captured in a study of identifying expanded T cells in peripheral blood. The assay was immunoSEQ multiplex PCR, and TCRdb's table has in-frame clones only and misses some. This table holds around 130,000 clones, roughly 90% found once. There are 17 residues in the CDR3. Germline loops: CDR1 SGDLS, CDR2 YYNGEE. The ends lost 0 bases at V and 0 bases at J; junction bases unmatched: 5. The sequenced sample was blood. The chain is built from TRBV9 and TRBJ2-5; 10 bases match TRBD1. The TCR was taken from a person between 18 and 75 years old in good health. The CDR3 sequence: CASSVATGGRYQETQYF. In DNA form, the CDR3 reads TGTGCCAGCAGCGTAGCGACAGGGGGCCGGTACCAAGAGACCCAGTACTTC.